This TCR beta chain was observed in a study of PD-L1 blockade in urothelial cancer. Across the study: When blood samples were assessed, the median T cell count was around 150,000.

Trimming removed 4 bases from V and 6 bases from J, with 18 bases in between. Germline V lookup: CDR1 SGHTS, CDR2 YDEGEE. There are 15 residues in the CDR3. TCRdb's table, derived via immunoSEQ multiplex PCR, lists solely in-frame clones and lacks some. The sample records roughly 46,000 clones, roughly 88% being singletons. Time point described: peripheral blood 6 weeks after treatment start. The sequence derives from a man aged 45-65 years with urothelial cancer. The J gene is TRBJ2-3, the V gene TRBV5-8; a weak D match, TRBD1 (6 bases). The sample was PBMCs, taken around atezolizumab (anti-PD-L1) treatment. CDR3 DNA sequence: TGTGCCAGCAGCCCCTCTAGGGGGTCCGCGGATACGCAGTATTTT. Its protein product is CASSPSRGSADTQYF.